The present TCR beta chain was sequenced within a study of blood T cell repertoires in COVID-19. Study-level background: Nucleic acid was either cDNA or gDNA, and it came from T cells, B-cell-depleted T cells, or PBMCs.

This clone was seen a single time. Clones were sequenced by immunoSEQ multiplex PCR, and TCRdb holds only the in-frame ones, with some missing. The table lists approximately 360,000 clones, around 92% of them singletons. The CDR3 runs to 14 residues. Germline V lookup: CDR1 SGHTA, CDR2 FQGNSA. V gave up 1 base and J gave up 5 bases; unmatched junction bases: 3. The J gene is TRBJ2-3, the V gene TRBV7-2, with 7 bases matching TRBD2. This sequence was found in a man aged 40-50 years with acute or convalescent COVID-19. Sequenced material: peripheral blood. The CDR3 sequence: CASSLVSSGDTQYF. The CDR3 bases are TGTGCCAGCAGCTTAGTGTCTAGCGGAGATACGCAGTATTTT. Full variable domain (outside the CDR3, taken from reference TRBV7-2 and TRBJ2-3): GAGVSQSPSNKVTEKGKDVELRCDPISGHTALYWYRQSLGQGLEFLIYFQGNSAPDKSGLPSDRFSAERTGGSVSTLTIQRTQQEDSAVYLCASSLVSSGDTQYFGPGTRLTVL.